These 18 T cell receptor beta chains originate from one sample sequenced in a study of T cell responses to AZD1222 COVID-19 vaccine (dated by TCRdb to the early 2020s). The label giving this sample's time point can be read as: baseline before first vaccination. Libraries were built with the immunoSEQ multiplex PCR assay. TCRdb obtained this table from immuneACCESS and retained in-frame rearrangements with V and J assigned. These tables miss some clones; where compared with another copy, unresolved V genes account for less than half of the shortfall, and the remainder is unexplained. The sample table shows some 150,000 clones, and roughly 92% are seen once. Roughly 1.2% of the sample rests with the top ten. Sample: peripheral blood, taken on day 0 of AZD1222 vaccination. These receptor sequences come from an adult in good health.

This sequence joins TRBV2 and TRBJ2-1; TRBD1 might be the D (5 bases). The ends were cut back, 8 bases at V and 2 bases at J, with 13 bases in the middle. Germline-derived CDR1 and CDR2 are SNHLY and FYNNEI. The CDR3 sequence is 14 residues long. This CDR3 is CASGDHRTYNEQFF. For the CDR3, the DNA is TGTGCCAGCGGGGATCACAGGACCTACAATGAGCAGTTCTTC.

V and J are TRBV2 and TRBJ2-3, with D possibly being TRBD2 (6 bases). Germline CDR1 is SNHLY and CDR2 is FYNNEI. V was cut by 0 bases and J by 6 bases, with 13 bases left in between. This CDR3 has 15 residues. The CDR3 DNA reads as TGTGCCAGCAGTGAAGCCTCGGGAGTCGCGGATACGCAGTATTTT. Protein: CASSEASGVADTQYF.

The chain carries TRBV6-5 and TRBJ1-3; D is unclear. Between the trimmed V and J ends, which lost 0 bases and 2 bases, there was a span of 11 bases. Germline-derived CDR1 and CDR2 are MNHEY and SVGAGI. The CDR3 extends over 16 amino acids. The CDR3 spells CASSYSRIFTGNTIYF. CDR3 DNA: TGTGCCAGCAGTTACTCGAGAATTTTTACTGGAAACACCATATATTTT.

The V and J genes are TRBV3-1 (or the pseudogene TRBV3-2) and TRBJ1-4; no definite D call. This CDR3 is 19 amino acids long. The V and J ends lost 0 bases and 0 bases respectively, with 17 bases between them. Germline V lookup: CDR1 LGHDT, CDR2 YNNKEL (reference sequence). The CDR3 region has the DNA TGTGCCAGCAGCCAAGATCTCTTGGGGATGAGGGCAACTAATGAAAAACTGTTTTTT. It yields the protein CASSQDLLGMRATNEKLFF.

The rearrangement links TRBV5-1 to TRBJ1-4; 10 bases match TRBD1. The CDR3 contains 17 residues. The V gene end was trimmed by 4 bases and the J gene end by 0 bases; junction bases not matched to a gene: 6. The germline gives CDR1 SGHRS, CDR2 YFSETQ. CDR3 protein: CASSHRDRGSTNEKLFF. CDR3 sequence (DNA): TGCGCCAGCAGCCACCGGGACAGGGGTTCAACTAATGAAAAACTGTTTTTT.

This chain connects TRBV28 to TRBJ2-3, with 7 bases that match TRBD1. The CDR3 covers 15 residues. CDR1 and CDR2 from the germline V gene are MDHEN and SYDVKM. Trimming at V came to 2 bases and at J to 7 bases, leaving 9 bases not matched to a gene. CDR3 sequence reads: CASSLTGAAVYTQYF. The CDR3 coding sequence is TGTGCCAGCAGTTTAACAGGGGCCGCCGTCTATACGCAGTATTTT.

The chain employs TRBV5-1 and TRBJ1-2, with D uncertain. Germline V gives CDR1 SGHRS, CDR2 YFSETQ. The CDR3 contains 15 residues. The V end was cut by 1 base, the J end by 6 bases, with 16 bases between. CDR3 nucleotides: TGCGCCAGCAGCTTGACCGGGTCAGGCTTTGATGGCTACACCTTC. This codes for CASSLTGSGFDGYTF.

The rearrangement links TRBV21-1 to TRBJ2-7; the D call TRBD2 from the table was never checked on the DNA. TRBV21-1 corresponds to a pseudogene. This CDR3 has 11 residues. Written as DNA, the CDR3 is TGTGCCAGCACGAAACTTTACGAGCAGTACGTC. Translation gives CASTKLYEQYV.

This chain joins TRBV29-1 and TRBJ2-7; 9 bases line up with TRBD1. The CDR3 contains 17 residues. V lost 4 bases, J lost 0 bases, and 13 bases stayed unmatched. Per germline, CDR1 SQVTM and CDR2 ANQGSEA. CDR3 DNA sequence: TGCAGCGTTGCCAGGACAGGGGCAACGGTGCGCTCCTACGAGCAGTACGTC. This encodes CSVARTGATVRSYEQYV.

The chain couples TRBV7-9 to TRBJ2-5, with a tentative D call TRBD1 (6 bases). V was trimmed by 0 bases and J by 4 bases, leaving 18 bases between them. The CDR3 spans 17 residues. The germline CDR1 and CDR2 sequences are SEHNR and FQNEAQ (reference sequence). The CDR3 protein is CASSLADPQGDGETQYF. CDR3 DNA: TGTGCCAGCAGCTTAGCGGATCCACAGGGCGACGGAGAGACCCAGTACTTC.

The chain has TRBV5-1 and TRBJ1-1; D gene ambiguous. CDR1 is SGHRS and CDR2 is YFSETQ in the germline V gene. There are 15 residues in the CDR3. Trimming pared 4 bases from V and 3 bases from J, leaving 16 bases between. CDR3 region: CASSPTAGGDTEAFF. CDR3 bases: TGCGCCAGCAGCCCCACCGCGGGAGGTGACACTGAAGCTTTCTTT.

J is TRBJ1-2 and V is TRBV12-3 or TRBV12-4; D call uncertain. Trimming shortened V by 3 bases and J by 3 bases, and 5 bases separated the two germline ends. The CDR3 extends over 12 amino acids. The CDR3 is CASSFSYYGYTF. In DNA form, the CDR3 reads TGTGCCAGCAGTTTCTCGTACTATGGCTACACCTTC.

The DNA for the CDR3 is TGTGCCTGGAGTCAAAGACAGGGGGACACCATATATTTT. It specifies CAWSQRQGDTIYF. The V gene is TRBV30, the J gene TRBJ1-3; 9 bases line up with TRBD1. CDR3 length: 13 residues. Trimming cost V 2 bases and J 8 bases; bases outside gene matches: 4. Looked up from germline, CDR1 is GTSNPN and CDR2 is SVGIG (reference sequence).

CDR3 loop: CASSMGLAGDNEQFF. CDR3 sequence (DNA): TGTGCCAGTAGTATGGGACTAGCGGGGGACAATGAGCAGTTCTTC. V usage is TRBV19 and J usage is TRBJ2-1, with 14 nucleotides matching TRBD2. This CDR3 region has 15 residues. Per germline, CDR1 LNHDA and CDR2 SQIVND (reference sequence). With 3 bases clipped from V and 5 bases from J, the junction kept 0 bases outside the gene matches.

Written as DNA, the CDR3 is TGTGCCAGCAGCCCAGGCCCGCATAGGGATTCACCCCTCCACTTT. Protein: CASSPGPHRDSPLHF. The chain couples TRBV14 to TRBJ1-6; no reliable D call. Germline V gives CDR1 SGHDN, CDR2 FVKESK. The CDR3 sequence is 15 residues long. Trimming took 4 bases from V and 8 from J, leaving 15 bases between them.

This clone was seen once. This rearrangement joins TRBV5-6 to TRBJ2-1, with D unresolved. CDR1 and CDR2 (germline): SGHDT, YYEEEE. The CDR3 has 13 residues. Trimming cost V 0 bases and J 5 bases, with 6 bases left between them. This CDR3 reads CASSLVLNNEQFF. CDR3 coding DNA: TGTGCCAGCAGCTTGGTTTTAAACAATGAGCAGTTCTTC.

This clone was recorded only once. The chain uses TRBV5-8 and TRBJ2-3; no firm D call. Germline V gene lookup returns CDR1 SGHTS and CDR2 YDEGEE. V was cut by 0 bases and J by 1 base, with 3 bases left in between. There are 13 residues in the CDR3. The CDR3 loop is CASSLGGTDTQYF. CDR3 nucleotides: TGTGCCAGCAGCTTGGGCGGCACAGATACGCAGTATTTT.

This clone turned up a few times. The J gene is TRBJ2-1, the V gene TRBV6-4; 11 nucleotides match TRBD2. Germline-derived CDR1 and CDR2 are MRHNA and SNTAGT. V trimming: 4 bases; J trimming: 8 bases; junction bases outside the gene matches: 7. The CDR3 runs 15 residues. The CDR3 here is CASSATSGTPDEQFF. The CDR3 nucleotides are TGTGCCAGCAGTGCGACTAGCGGGACTCCGGATGAGCAGTTCTTC.